The next 17 T cell receptor beta chains were all read from a single sample in a study of T cell changes during pregnancy in multiple sclerosis. The assay was immunoSEQ multiplex PCR, and TCRdb's table has in-frame clones only and misses some. The top ten hold around 3.5% of the sample, which has fewer than 130,000 clones, approximately 90% seen once. Sequencing used peripheral blood, obtained after pregnancy. Receptors originate from a female donor with multiple sclerosis, enrolled in a pregnancy study.

V and J are TRBV5-1 and TRBJ2-7, with D possibly TRBD1 on 6 matching bases. Germline assignment: CDR1 SGHRS and CDR2 YFSETQ. V was cut by 2 bases and J by 5 bases, with 14 bases left in between. The CDR3 runs to 14 residues. CDR3 coding DNA: TGCGCCAGCAGCTTCGGGAACAGGGAAAACGAGCAGTACTTC. Amino acids: CASSFGNRENEQYF. Full variable domain (rest looked up from reference TRBV5-1 and TRBJ2-7): KAGVTQTPRYLIKTRGQQVTLSCSPISGHRSVSWYQQTPGQGLQFLFEYFSETQRNKGNFPGRFSGRQFSNSRSEMNVSTLELGDSALYLCASSFGNRENEQYFGPGTRLTVT.

In its sample, this clone was seen a few times. The chain employs TRBV2 and TRBJ1-5; TRBD1 agrees at 7 bases. The ends lost 3 bases at V and 4 bases at J; junction bases unmatched: 3. This CDR3 spans 14 amino acids. CDR1 and CDR2 (germline): SNHLY, FYNNEI. CDR3 sequence reads: CASSDDRVNQPQHF. CDR3 coding DNA: TGTGCCAGCAGTGATGACAGGGTTAATCAGCCCCAGCATTTT.

The chain has TRBV11-1 and TRBJ2-1; D might be TRBD1 (5 bases). CDR1 and CDR2 (germline): SGHAT, FQDESV (reference sequence). This CDR3 is 16 amino acids long. Trimming pared 1 base from V and 5 bases from J, leaving 15 bases between. The CDR3 reads CASSLDHWAGNNEQFF. CDR3 DNA: TGTGCCAGCAGCTTAGACCACTGGGCAGGGAACAATGAGCAGTTCTTC.

The chain employs TRBV18 and TRBJ2-7; tentative D call: TRBD2 (7 bases). Trimming removed 1 base at V and 6 bases at J, with 16 bases between. In germline, CDR1 is KGHSH, CDR2 LQKENI. This CDR3 region has 15 residues. CDR3 bases: TGTGCCAGCTCACCACGTCAGGGTGGGGGGGCCGAGCAGTACTTC. Translating gives CASSPRQGGGAEQYF.

V gene TRBV7-8 combines with J gene TRBJ1-2, with D maybe TRBD1 (6 bases). The CDR3 has 15 amino acids. Germline CDR1 SGHVS, CDR2 FQNEAQ. The V end lost 5 bases, the J end lost 8 bases, and 21 bases lay between the germline ends. This CDR3 reads CASSKGTRHLGGYTF. For the CDR3, the DNA is TGTGCCAGCAGCAAGGGGACAAGGCACCTTGGGGGCTACACCTTC.

This clone appeared a single time. V and J are TRBV5-1 and TRBJ2-7, with D perhaps TRBD1 (5 bases). Trimming took off 1 base at V and 7 bases at J, with 15 bases between the two ends. The CDR3 runs 14 residues. Germline CDR1 reads SGHRS; CDR2 reads YFSETQ. CDR3 in amino acids: CASSLQGSTREQYF. Here the CDR3 DNA reads TGCGCCAGCAGCTTGCAGGGCTCGACGAGGGAGCAGTACTTC. Looking up the rest from reference TRBV5-1 and TRBJ2-7 gives the full variable domain: KAGVTQTPRYLIKTRGQQVTLSCSPISGHRSVSWYQQTPGQGLQFLFEYFSETQRNKGNFPGRFSGRQFSNSRSEMNVSTLELGDSALYLCASSLQGSTREQYFGPGTRLTVT.

The chain carries TRBV10-3 and TRBJ2-1, with D possibly being TRBD1 (5 bases). This CDR3 has 18 amino acids. The germline V and J ends were trimmed by 0 bases and 7 bases, with 22 bases remaining between them. Germline CDR1 reads ENHRY; CDR2 reads SYGVKD. CDR3 in DNA: TGTGCCATCAGTGAGTCTGGGGCCGGGTCGGTAGCTGGTAATGAGCAGTTCTTC. Its translation: CAISESGAGSVAGNEQFF.

The V gene is TRBV30, the J gene TRBJ2-2, with 7 bases that match TRBD1. CDR1 and CDR2 from the germline V gene are GTSNPN and SVGIG (reference sequence). V dropped 3 bases and J dropped 4; count of bases not matched to a gene: 5. CDR3 length: 14 amino acids. The CDR3 is CAWSPGGSTGELFF. The CDR3 coding sequence is TGTGCCTGGAGCCCAGGGGGAAGCACCGGGGAGCTGTTTTTT.

This clone was counted once. This chain joins TRBV7-9 and TRBJ2-2; tentatively, D is TRBD2 (5 bases). The CDR3 is 13 amino acids. In germline, CDR1 is SEHNR, CDR2 FQNEAQ (reference sequence). The ends were cut back, 5 bases at V and 6 bases at J, with 10 bases in the middle. The CDR3 DNA reads TGTGCCAGCAGCCTTACTAGTTCCGGGGAGCTGTTTTTT. It yields the protein CASSLTSSGELFF.

The CDR3 spells CASSPVRDIGRHYGYTF. Written as DNA, the CDR3 is TGTGCCAGCAGCCCAGTCCGGGACATAGGTCGTCACTATGGCTACACCTTC. The rearrangement links TRBV27 to TRBJ1-2; D is perhaps TRBD1 (6 bases). CDR1 and CDR2 from the germline V gene are MNHEY and SMNVEV (reference sequence). The V and J ends lost 6 bases and 3 bases respectively, with 23 bases between them. The CDR3 spans 17 residues.

The CDR3 coding sequence is TGCAGCGTTGCTAGCGAGGGGTACTATGGCTACACCTTC. It yields the protein CSVASEGYYGYTF. The chain couples TRBV29-1 to TRBJ1-2; a possible D gene is TRBD1 (5 bases). The CDR3 runs 13 residues. Germline CDR1 reads SQVTM; CDR2 reads ANQGSEA. V dropped 4 bases and J dropped 3 bases, with 12 bases sitting between them.

The V call is TRBV19, the J call TRBJ1-6; a weak D match, TRBD1 (5 bases). CDR1 LNHDA and CDR2 SQIVND come from the germline V gene (reference sequence). The CDR3 spans 14 residues. V shed 0 bases and J shed 6 bases, with 6 bases lying between them. In DNA, the CDR3 is TGTGCCAGTAGTATAGAGGGGGGTAATTCACCCCTCCACTTT. Its protein product is CASSIEGGNSPLHF.

This rearrangement joins TRBV18 to TRBJ1-3; D remains ambiguous. Between the trimmed V and J ends, which lost 3 bases and 0 bases, there was a span of 9 bases. CDR1 and CDR2 (germline): KGHSH, LQKENI. CDR3 length: 15 residues. In nucleotides, the CDR3 is TGTGCCAGCTCACCTCAGGAAGCCTCTGGAAACACCATATATTTT. Translating gives CASSPQEASGNTIYF.

The rearrangement links TRBV9 to TRBJ2-3; D is unclear. This CDR3 contains 12 residues. CDR1 SGDLS and CDR2 YYNGEE come from the germline V gene. V was shortened by 3 bases and J by 4 bases, with 6 bases between the two germline ends. The DNA of the CDR3 is TGTGCCAGCAGCGCCTCCCCAGATACGCAGTATTTT. Translated: CASSASPDTQYF.

V and J are TRBV9 and TRBJ2-2; possible D gene TRBD1, 6 bases. V dropped 0 bases and J dropped 3 bases, with 9 bases sitting between them. This CDR3 is built from 15 residues. Per the germline V gene, CDR1 is SGDLS and CDR2 is YYNGEE. CDR3 loop: CASSVEAGDTGELFF. The CDR3 nucleotides read TGTGCCAGCAGCGTAGAGGCAGGGGACACCGGGGAGCTGTTTTTT.

The rearrangement uses TRBV4-2 and TRBJ1-1; no clear D gene. Germline V CDR1 and CDR2: LGHNA, YNFKEQ. This CDR3 has 16 residues. V dropped 4 bases and J dropped 6 bases, with 21 bases sitting between them. The CDR3 is CASSRGREKRISEAFF. CDR3 nucleotide sequence: TGTGCCAGCAGCCGGGGAAGGGAGAAGCGGATCTCTGAAGCTTTCTTT.

The rearrangement uses TRBV15 and TRBJ2-7; no reliable D call. The germline V gene encodes CDR1 LNHNV and CDR2 YYDKDF (reference sequence). The V and J ends lost 4 bases and 4 bases respectively, with 17 bases between them. The CDR3 has 15 amino acids. The CDR3 sequence is CATSKGTVLRYEQYF. Here the CDR3 DNA reads TGTGCCACCAGCAAAGGAACAGTCTTAAGATACGAGCAGTACTTC.